Below are 2 T cell receptor beta chains sequenced from a single sample in a study of beta chain features in type 1 diabetes. No antigens are known for them. Study findings and constraints: In all four CD4+ subsets, TCRB CDR3 length was significantly, moderately reduced in type 1 diabetes.

Reverse transcribing all isolated RNA meant expressed TCRB transcripts were sequenced. TCRdb keeps only in-frame clones here, not all; method: immunoSEQ multiplex PCR. The top ten hold about 0.6% of the sample, which has roughly 350,000 clones, 9.6% seen once. What was sequenced was central memory CD4+ T cells from blood. Every receptor here comes from a man aged 25-45 years with type 1 diabetes.

The table lists this clone with many counts. The rearrangement links TRBV7-9 to TRBJ2-2; D is undetermined. Germline V CDR1 and CDR2: SEHNR, FQNEAQ (reference sequence). The germline V and J ends were trimmed by 1 base and 10 bases, with 4 bases remaining between them. The CDR3 has 11 residues. The CDR3 protein is CASSLEPELFF. The CDR3, as DNA: TGTGCCAGCAGCTTAGAACCGGAGCTGTTTTTT.

The gene calls are TRBV30 and TRBJ2-7, with 11 bases identical to TRBD2. The J segment lost 5 bases and the V segment lost 0 bases, leaving 12 bases of the junction unmatched. Germline assignment: CDR1 GTSNPN and CDR2 SVGIG (reference sequence). CDR3 length: 17 residues. This chain's CDR3 is CAWSVMRASGRKDEQYF. Here the CDR3 DNA reads TGTGCCTGGAGTGTAATGAGGGCTAGCGGGAGGAAGGACGAGCAGTACTTC.